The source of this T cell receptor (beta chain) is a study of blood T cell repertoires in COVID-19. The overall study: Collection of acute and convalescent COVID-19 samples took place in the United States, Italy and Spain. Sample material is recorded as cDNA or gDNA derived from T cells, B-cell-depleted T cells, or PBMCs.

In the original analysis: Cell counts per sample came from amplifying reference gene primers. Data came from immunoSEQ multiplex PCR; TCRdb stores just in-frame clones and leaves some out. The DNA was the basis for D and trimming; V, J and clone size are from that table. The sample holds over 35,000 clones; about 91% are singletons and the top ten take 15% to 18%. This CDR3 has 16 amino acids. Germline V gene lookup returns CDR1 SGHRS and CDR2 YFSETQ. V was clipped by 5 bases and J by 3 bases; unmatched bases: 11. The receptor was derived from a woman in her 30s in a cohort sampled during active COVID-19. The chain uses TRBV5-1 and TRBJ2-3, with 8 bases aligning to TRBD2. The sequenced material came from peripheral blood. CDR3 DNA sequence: TGCGCCAGCAGAGGCCTGAAGACTAGCGTAACAGATACGCAGTATTTT. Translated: CASRGLKTSVTDTQYF. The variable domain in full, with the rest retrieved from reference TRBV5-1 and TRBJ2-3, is KAGVTQTPRYLIKTRGQQVTLSCSPISGHRSVSWYQQTPGQGLQFLFEYFSETQRNKGNFPGRFSGRQFSNSRSEMNVSTLELGDSALYLCASRGLKTSVTDTQYFGPGTRLTVL.